The 8 T cell receptor beta chains presented below share a single source sample, sequenced in a study of human T cells and chemical hapten exposure. Regarding time point: patch test 2, 6 weeks after DPC sensitization. Treatment here: therapeutic diphenylcyclopropenone sensitization with weekly scalp DPC. A single record per CDR3 protein comes from TCRdb applying MiXCR to the RACE reads. The sample holds over 40,000 distinct CDR3 sequences, less than 3.5% seen once. Sequencing used whole blood, obtained in connection with sensitization to the hapten diphenylcyclopropenone (DPC). Source of these receptors: a middle-aged man with alopecia areata. Some clones in this sample may be carry-over from other donors' samples.

Many counts were recorded for this clonotype. The chain is built from TRBV2 and TRBJ2-4; TRBD1 matches at 8 bases. Germline trimming cut 8 bases from V and 7 bases from J; bases unmatched to any gene: 10. The V gene's germline CDR1 is SNHLY and CDR2 FYNNEI. CDR3 length equals 14 residues. The CDR3 DNA reads as TGTGCCAGCTCGCCCGAGACAGGGGTTAACATTCAGTACTTC. Translated, it gives CASSPETGVNIQYF.

The sample holds many counts of this clonotype. The CDR3 here is CASSAGLTYEQYF. The CDR3 nucleotides are TGTGCCAGCAGTGCTGGGTTAACCTACGAGCAGTACTTC. V and J are TRBV6-5 and TRBJ2-7; unclear D gene. The CDR3 has 13 residues. In germline, CDR1 is MNHEY, CDR2 SVGAGI. Between the trimmed V and J ends, which lost 5 bases and 2 bases, there was a span of 10 bases.

This clonotype was observed a few times. This chain links TRBV28 with TRBJ1-2; D is perhaps TRBD1 (6 bases). Trimming took 1 base from V and 4 from J, leaving 13 bases between them. CDR1 MDHEN and CDR2 SYDVKM come from the germline V gene. The CDR3 has 15 amino acids. Here the CDR3 DNA reads TGTGCCAGCAGTTTATTCGGGGGGCTGGGCTATGGCTACACCTTC. Its translation: CASSLFGGLGYGYTF.

This clonotype was seen at least ten times. V usage is TRBV20-1 and J usage is TRBJ2-2, with 7 bases lining up with TRBD2. The germline V gene has CDR1 DFQATT and CDR2 SNEGSKA (reference sequence). The CDR3 extends over 16 amino acids. Losses at the gene ends were 0 bases for V and 3 bases for J; bases not matched to a gene: 7. Here the CDR3 reads CSARDTGGGDTGELFF. The CDR3 DNA sequence: TGCAGTGCTAGAGATACGGGAGGTGGCGACACCGGGGAGCTGTTTTTT.

Many counts were recorded for this clonotype. V and J are TRBV20-1 and TRBJ1-6; 7 bases fit TRBD1. CDR1 is DFQATT, CDR2 SNEGSKA, per germline (reference sequence). The CDR3 sequence is 14 residues long. With V trimmed by 4 bases and J by 8 bases, 8 bases remained unmatched. As DNA, the CDR3 is TGCAGTGCTAAAGGAACAGGGGTGGATTCACCCCTCCACTTT. Amino acid sequence: CSAKGTGVDSPLHF.

There are many counts of this clonotype. DNA for the CDR3: TGTGCCTGGAGGGGGCTGGACAGGGGCCACTATGGCTACACCTTC. It codes for CAWRGLDRGHYGYTF. This chain connects TRBV30 to TRBJ1-2, with 9 nucleotides matching TRBD1. Germline V lookup: CDR1 GTSNPN, CDR2 SVGIG (reference sequence). V lost 3 bases, J lost 3 bases, and 8 bases stayed unmatched. This CDR3 spans 15 amino acids.

At least ten counts were recorded for this clonotype. The chain has TRBV29-1 and TRBJ2-7, with TRBD1 matching over 8 bases. CDR1 and CDR2 from the germline V gene are SQVTM and ANQGSEA. The CDR3 is made up of 12 amino acids. Trimming took 6 bases from V and 0 from J; bases not matched to a gene: 1. The CDR3 is CSVRGPSYEQYF. CDR3 in DNA: TGCAGCGTCAGGGGGCCCTCCTACGAGCAGTACTTC.

This clonotype has ten or more counts. The V gene is TRBV12-3 or TRBV12-4, the J gene TRBJ2-3, with TRBD2 identical over 7 bases. CDR3 length equals 17 residues. V was clipped by 5 bases and J by 0 bases; unmatched bases: 11. The CDR3 protein is CASSPPRSGYSTDTQYF. The CDR3 DNA reads TGTGCCAGCAGTCCCCCGCGTAGCGGGTATAGCACAGATACGCAGTATTTT.